One sample yielded the 26 T cell receptor beta chains listed below, sequenced in a study of tumor-infiltrating lymphocytes in primary liver carcinoma. Taking about 19-31 mg of unsorted bulk tissue, the authors co-extracted RNA and DNA. From approximately 0.5 ug of total RNA, TCR beta-specific cDNA was reverse-transcribed using a constant-region primer. Investigators got TCR beta libraries out of three nested multiplex PCR rounds, done with slightly modified ARM-PCR. Investigators reported that the first two PCR rounds, at about 9 cycles each, used TRBV1-TRBV30 forward primers with a C-beta reverse primer. Each CDR3 protein is one row after TCRdb ran MiXCR on the multiplex PCR reads. Among around 99,000 distinct CDR3 sequences listed, 55% to 75% were seen once. Material for sequencing was tumor-adjacent normal liver tissue. The origin of the receptors is a middle-aged man with primary liver carcinoma and hepatitis B virus infection.

This clonotype has just a few counts. Germline and junction disagree at one end, which may indicate a read error. This chain links TRBV4-1 with TRBJ2-1; 13 nucleotides agree with TRBD2. Germline V gene data show CDR1 as MGHRA and CDR2 as YSYEKL. This CDR3 has 18 amino acids. The CDR3 loop is CANSPRGLAGDQRDEQFF. The CDR3 DNA reads TGCGCCAACAGCCCGAGAGGACTAGCGGGGGATCAACGCGATGAGCAGTTCTTC.

Comment on this clonotype: A single base separates this from a much larger clone, so it may be a read error. The rearrangement uses TRBV12-3 or TRBV12-4 and TRBJ2-2; tentatively, D is TRBD2 (6 bases). With 10 bases removed from V and 6 bases from J, the gap between germline ends came to 18 bases. The CDR3 covers 14 residues. The DNA for the CDR3 is TGTGCCAACACCGTTAGCGGAATCGCCGGGGAGCTGTTTTTT. It is translated as CANTVSGIAGELFF.

This clonotype appeared once. Its ends do not fully match the called genes, so a read error is possible. The V call is TRBV4-2, the J call TRBJ2-3; 7 bases match TRBD1. The CDR3 totals 17 residues. Germline CDR1 LGHNA, CDR2 YNFKEQ. CDR3 sequence: CVSSQVDRPASSDTQYF. The CDR3, as DNA: TGTGTCAGCAGCCAGGTGGACAGGCCTGCAAGTTCAGATACCCAGTATTTT.

As for this clonotype: A single base separates this from a much larger clone, so it may be a read error. The chain joins TRBV4-2 to TRBJ2-7; TRBD2 aligns across 7 bases. Per the germline V gene, CDR1 is LGHNA and CDR2 is YNFKEQ. CDR3 length: 18 amino acids. This CDR3 reads CVSSQGAVFGGAGYEQYF. The CDR3 DNA is TGTGTCAGCAGCCAAGGGGCGGTTTTTGGGGGAGCGGGGTACGAGCAGTACTTC.

CDR3 in DNA: TGTGCCAGCAGCTTAACGGGGCAGGGGCCGGGCGAGCAGTACTTC. Its protein product is CASSLTGQGPGEQYF. The chain is built from TRBV7-3 and TRBJ2-7; a possible D gene is TRBD1 (6 bases). Per the germline V gene, CDR1 is SGHTA and CDR2 is FQGTGA. This CDR3 is 15 amino acids long. V dropped 0 bases and J dropped 6 bases, with 15 bases sitting between them.

The count of this clonotype is one. The chain joins TRBV28 to TRBJ2-1; TRBD1 might be the D (6 bases). The V gene's germline CDR1 is MDHEN and CDR2 SYDVKM. Trimming stripped 6 bases from V and 3 bases from J, with 12 bases between. The CDR3 runs 14 residues. The CDR3 coding sequence is TGTGCCAGCAGCCTACCCAGGGGCTACAATGAGCAGTTCTTC. Amino acids: CASSLPRGYNEQFF.

V usage is TRBV7-9 and J usage is TRBJ2-1; D may be TRBD2 (6 bases). CDR1 SEHNR and CDR2 FQNEAQ come from the germline V gene (reference sequence). The CDR3 has 15 residues. Between the trimmed V and J ends, which lost 5 bases and 5 bases, there was a span of 16 bases. The CDR3 coding sequence is TGTGCCAGCAGCCGTGGGGACTTCCGCCACAATGAGCAGTTCTTC. Protein: CASSRGDFRHNEQFF.

As concerns this clonotype: The junction departs from germline at one end; a sequencing error may be responsible. This rearrangement joins TRBV4-2 to TRBJ1-4; tentatively, D is TRBD1 (6 bases). Germline V gene data show CDR1 as LGHNA and CDR2 as YNFKEQ. The CDR3 runs to 14 residues. This chain's CDR3 is CACSQDRIDEELFF. The DNA of the CDR3 is TGTGCCTGCAGCCAAGACAGGATAGATGAAGAACTGTTTTTT.

This clonotype was seen ten or more times. The chain is built from TRBV12-3 or TRBV12-4 and TRBJ1-1, with D uncertain. V shed 2 bases and J shed 0 bases, with 1 base lying between them. This CDR3 comprises 12 residues. CDR3 DNA sequence: TGTGCCAGCAGTTTAATGAACACTGAAGCTTTCTTT. Residues: CASSLMNTEAFF.

Worth noting for this clonotype: Sequence at one end of the junction differs from germline and may be a read error. The chain is built from TRBV10-1 and TRBJ1-2, with TRBD1 as a possible D gene (5 bases). The CDR3 is 13 amino acids. The germline CDR1 and CDR2 sequences are WNHNN and SYGVQD (reference sequence). The DNA for the CDR3 is TGCGCCAGCGGTGAGTCAAGGGGCTATGGCTACACCTTC. This gives the protein CASGESRGYGYTF.

A note on this clonotype: Relative to the germline gene, one junction end is altered; a read error may explain this. The V and J genes are TRBV11-2 and TRBJ1-4, with a weak D call TRBD1 (6 bases). Germline-derived CDR1 and CDR2 are SGHAT and FQNNGV. The CDR3 covers 15 residues. CDR3 DNA sequence: TGCGCCAGCAGCCCTGGGACAAGGGGCTTTGAAGAACTGTTTTTT. Its protein product is CASSPGTRGFEELFF.

Remarks on this clonotype: A junction end diverges from the germline sequence, so it may reflect a read error. This rearrangement joins TRBV6-5 to TRBJ2-2; D may be TRBD2 (5 bases). The CDR3 consists of 14 residues. The germline V gene has CDR1 MNHEY and CDR2 SVGAGI. The CDR3 region is CASSYRASTGELYF. The CDR3 coding sequence is TGTGCCAGCAGTTACCGGGCATCCACCGGGGAGCTGTATTTT.

A remark on this clonotype: At one end the junction does not follow the germline gene, possibly because of a read error. The chain carries TRBV11-2 and TRBJ2-5; TRBD2 is a possible D gene (6 bases). The CDR3 totals 14 residues. Germline V lookup: CDR1 SGHAT, CDR2 FQNNGV. CDR3 DNA sequence: TGTGTCAGCAGCCGGCGGGATTCACAAGAGACCCAGTACTTC. Translating it yields CVSSRRDSQETQYF.

This clonotype was observed a handful of times. Possible read error: a much larger clone is one base away. The rearrangement links TRBV6-1 to TRBJ2-3; D unresolved. V lost 7 bases and J 0 bases, leaving 11 bases between the germline ends. This CDR3 has 14 residues. The V gene's germline CDR1 is MNHNS and CDR2 SASEGT. CDR3 coding DNA: TGTGCCAGCAATCCCCCGGACAGCACAGATACGCAGTATTTT. It is translated as CASNPPDSTDTQYF.

The chain links TRBV28 to TRBJ2-7, with a tentative D call TRBD2 (6 bases). CDR1 and CDR2 (germline): MDHEN, SYDVKM. The CDR3 covers 16 residues. The germline V and J ends were trimmed by 7 bases and 0 bases, with 19 bases remaining between them. DNA of the CDR3: TGTGCCAGCAACCAACCCTGGGACTCGAGCTCCTACGAGCAGTACTTC. This translates into CASNQPWDSSSYEQYF.

The table lists this clonotype with many counts. This rearrangement joins TRBV14 to TRBJ1-1, with a tentative D call TRBD1 (6 bases). The V and J ends lost 5 bases and 6 bases respectively, with 10 bases between them. There are 12 residues in the CDR3. The germline CDR1 and CDR2 sequences are SGHDN and FVKESK. The chain's CDR3 is CASSSTGSEAFF. DNA for the CDR3: TGTGCCAGCAGCTCAACAGGGTCTGAAGCTTTCTTT.

Turning to this clonotype: Possible read error: a much larger clone is one base away. The chain combines TRBV6-2 or TRBV6-3 with TRBJ2-1; 9 positions agree with TRBD2. This CDR3 is built from 20 residues. Germline V CDR1 and CDR2: MNHEY, SVGEGT. CDR3 bases: TGTGCCAGCAGTTACCGTTCGCCGGCGGGAGGGGATAGCTCCTACAAAGAGCAGTTCTTC. It specifies CASSYRSPAGGDSSYKEQFF.

About this clonotype: One junction end does not reproduce the germline sequence, and a read error may be involved. The rearrangement joins TRBV12-3 or TRBV12-4 to TRBJ2-1; 11 bases are shared with TRBD2. The CDR3 extends over 14 amino acids. The DNA for the CDR3 is TGTGCCGGCAGTAAACTAGCGGGGGTCAATGAGCAATTCTTC. Translation: CAGSKLAGVNEQFF.

In the case of this clonotype: This sequence may be a read error, since a much larger clone differs from it by one base. This chain connects TRBV10-3 to TRBJ2-2; 12 positions agree with TRBD2. In germline, CDR1 is ENHRY, CDR2 SYGVKD. The CDR3 sequence is 16 residues long. As DNA, the CDR3 is TGTGCCATCAGTGGGAGACTAGCGGGAGACCACGGGGAGCTGTCTTTT. Translated: CAISGRLAGDHGELSF.

In the case of this clonotype: A read error may produce the germline difference seen at one junction end. The V and J genes are TRBV11-2 and TRBJ2-7; weak D call: TRBD1 (5 bases). Germline V lookup: CDR1 SGHAT, CDR2 FQNNGV. CDR3 size: 15 residues. This CDR3 reads CANSFLDKGLYEQYF. The CDR3 DNA reads TGTGCCAACAGCTTCTTGGACAAGGGGCTCTACGAGCAGTACTTC.

On this clonotype itself: An end of the junction differs from the germline gene, which may be a read error. J is TRBJ1-1 and V is TRBV12-3 or TRBV12-4; TRBD1 matches 8 bases. The CDR3 contains 12 residues. CDR3 sequence reads: CASSRGDRGAYF. DNA of the CDR3: TGTGCCAGCAGTCGAGGAGACAGGGGCGCTTACTTT.

In the case of this clonotype: Without the conserved terminal phenylalanine or tryptophan, this CDR3 likely stems from a read error. The V and J genes are TRBV11-2 and TRBJ2-3, with D unclear. The J call may be faulty, since TRBJ1-5 better matches the DNA end. Germline V gene lookup returns CDR1 SGHAT and CDR2 FQNNGV. This CDR3 has 14 amino acids. The DNA for the CDR3 is TGTGCCAGCAGCTTAGATAGAGGCACAGATACGCAGCATTAT. Its translation is CASSLDRGTDTQHY.

This clonotype was observed at least ten times. The chain combines TRBV12-3 or TRBV12-4 with TRBJ2-7; D may match TRBD1 or TRBD2 (5 bases each). The ends were cut back, 7 bases at V and 2 bases at J, with 12 bases in the middle. The CDR3 is 13 amino acids. This CDR3 reads CASTGTHTYEQYF. The CDR3 nucleotides are TGTGCCAGCACCGGGACCCACACCTACGAGCAGTACTTC.

Worth noting for this clonotype: As the CDR3 is not closed by the conserved phenylalanine or tryptophan, this likely results from a read error. The DNA is omitted, as the CDR3 cannot be located on it reliably, and the CDR3 follows TCRdb's listing. The chain couples TRBV11-1 to TRBJ2-7; the table calls TRBD1, which could not be checked here. The germline V gene encodes CDR1 SGHAT and CDR2 FQDESV (reference sequence). Including both end residues, the CDR3 is 14 amino acids long. The CDR3 is CASSVNRGDHEQYL.

To note about this clonotype: Possible read error: a much larger clone is one base away. The chain has TRBV5-1 and TRBJ2-1; the D gene is possibly TRBD1 (6 bases). The CDR3 extends over 15 amino acids. Germline V gene sequence: CDR1 SGHRS, CDR2 YFSETQ. CDR3 in amino acids: CASSLGQQGYNKQFF. In nucleotides, the CDR3 is TGCGCCAGCAGCTTGGGGCAGCAGGGGTACAATAAGCAGTTCTTC.

As to this clonotype: Germline is not matched at one junction end, which may reflect a read error. The chain joins TRBV11-2 to TRBJ2-3, with no clear D. CDR1 is SGHAT, CDR2 FQNNGV, per germline. This CDR3 spans 14 amino acids. The CDR3 here is CASSIERGIDTQYF. The CDR3 DNA follows: TGTGCCAGCAGCATAGAAAGAGGCATAGATACGCAGTATTTC. Combining the CDR3 with reference TRBV11-2 and TRBJ2-3 gives the whole variable domain EAGVAQSPRYKIIEKRQSVAFWCNPISGHATLYWYQQILGQGPKLLIQFQNNGVVDDSQLPKDRFSAERLKGVDSTLKIQPAKLEDSAVYLCASSIERGIDTQYFGPGTRLTVL.